The sequence of this TCR beta chain was determined in a study of T cell responses to AZD1222 COVID-19 vaccine (dated by TCRdb to the early 2020s). In terms of the full investigation: AZD1222 recipients given second doses at about 4 weeks or at about 12 weeks were pooled, since spike-specific TCR depth and breadth were not found to differ between the two schedules. A total of 230 to 250 trial participants underwent TCR sequencing, of whom more than 200 had received two doses of AZD1222 and around 26 had received two doses of the MenACWY control vaccine. Trial participants were enrolled into age subgroups of 18-55, 56-69 and 70-plus years, which contained 148, 28 and 57 TCR-sequenced participants, respectively. General study outcomes and caveats: Vaccine-associated CD4 TCRs spanned the whole spike protein, with dominant responses in regions 160-218 and 743-854. Most participants were white British and females outnumbered males, and the authors suggested that clonal diversity may have been underestimated. Reportedly, close to half of the unique spike-specific TCRs recognized epitopes lying outside the regions that are mutated in the B.1.351 and B.1.1.7 variants. Conclusions about previously exposed vaccinees are limited because only six or seven AZD1222 recipients were SARS-CoV-2 seropositive at baseline. No day 14 peak-response samples were available, so repertoires were characterized only after the peak T cell response. After two AZD1222 doses, both the breadth and the depth of spike-specific TCRs were significantly higher than at day 0 and than in MenACWY recipients. In the small 56-69-year group, the increase in depth fell short of significance, most likely because of low power.

From its cysteine to its phenylalanine, the CDR3 spans 14 amino acids. The read is trimmed to its CDR3 DNA, 42 bases read in frame from base 1. V drops 8 bases and J drops 1 base, leaving 15 bases in between. The germline V gene encodes CDR1 SNHLY and CDR2 FYNNEI. Regarding this clone: No antigen is known for it. The record has no base qualities; no much larger clone is one base away.

The CDR3 regions of human TCRbeta chains were analyzed by immunosequencing. Per the original workflow: TCRs in the repertoires were matched against a reference library of SARS-CoV-2-specific TCRs that had been generated with the MIRA antigen-specificity platform. Breadth meant the fraction of unique TCRs that were SARS-CoV-2-associated, whereas depth meant the fraction of total T cells that were SARS-CoV-2-associated. Each spike-specific TCR was assigned to its reactive spike region and to a CD4 or CD8 class using the MIRA data. Log10-transformed breadth and depth values were compared by one-way ANOVA with Sidak's multiple comparisons tests. Drawn from immuneACCESS, this table holds only the in-frame rearrangements with V and J called that TCRdb kept. Clones are partly lost; checked studies trace under half to an unresolved V gene and leave the rest unexplained. That table is the source of V, J and clone size, and D and trimming were worked out from the DNA. This sample is represented by roughly 100,000 clones; about 81% of them were singletons. The top ten constitute less than 6% of the sample.

The intended sense of this specimen's time point label: baseline before first vaccination. Vaccinee samples came from UK trials COV001 and COV002, including a single-blind randomized controlled phase 2/3 trial of AZD1222 (ChAdOx1 nCoV-19) in healthy adults. Trial participant PBMC samples were collected at day 0 and day 28 after the second dose for TCRbeta chain sequencing. This receptor chain uses TRBV2 and TRBJ2-7, with an unclear D gene assignment. The material was peripheral blood, obtained on day 0 of AZD1222 vaccination. The source is an adult in good health. The CDR3: CASLDRIRSYEQYF. The nucleotide sequence is TGTGCCAGCCTTGACCGCATCAGATCCTACGAGCAGTACTTC.